This T cell receptor (beta chain) originates from a study of cytomegalovirus exposure and HLA in healthy donors. Findings and caveats of the study: Rare TCR sequences predominated, though certain public TCRs were found in many donors.

PCR was performed using 60 Vbeta and 13 Jbeta primers. Sequencing used immunoSEQ multiplex PCR; TCRdb keeps in-frame clones, though not all of them. The data contain over 150,000 clones, roughly 80% of them seen just once; the ten biggest clones take up 5.5% to 8%. Details on this clone: Its antigen remains unknown.

The TCR originated in a woman in her thirties in good health and CMV-seropositive. The sequencing sample was made of PBMCs.

As DNA, the CDR3 is TGTGCCAGCAACCTATCGGGGGTATATGGCTACACCTTC. Translated: CASNLSGVYGYTF. The chain carries TRBV6-6 and TRBJ1-2, with a possible D match to TRBD1 (5 bases). The CDR3 covers 13 residues. Trimming took off 7 bases at V and 5 bases at J, with 14 bases between the two ends. The germline V gene has CDR1 MNHNY and CDR2 SVGAGI (reference sequence).